These 16 T cell receptor beta chains share one sample of origin, sequenced in a study of PD-L1 blockade in urothelial cancer. Some clones are missing from TCRdb's copy, which holds only in-frame ones; the method was immunoSEQ multiplex PCR. The data hold some 120,000 clones, with about 82% observed a single time. The time point was: peripheral blood 6 weeks after treatment start. The sequenced sample was PBMCs, obtained around atezolizumab (anti-PD-L1) treatment. All receptors come from a man between 45 and 60 years old with urothelial cancer.

The chain uses TRBV20-1 and TRBJ1-2; no reliable D call. CDR3 length: 9 amino acids. The germline gives CDR1 DFQATT, CDR2 SNEGSKA (reference sequence). Trimming shortened V by 6 bases and J by 8 bases, and 7 bases separated the two germline ends. CDR3 in DNA: TGCAGTGCATGGGAGGGCTACACCTTC. This codes for CSAWEGYTF.

This clone was recorded once. This chain links TRBV10-3 with TRBJ1-4; 7 bases line up with TRBD1. Losses at the gene ends were 6 bases for V and 8 bases for J; bases not matched to a gene: 6. The CDR3 consists of 13 residues. Germline assignment: CDR1 ENHRY and CDR2 SYGVKD. CDR3: CAIRRDSGEKLFF. As DNA, the CDR3 is TGTGCCATCAGACGGGACAGTGGGGAAAAACTGTTTTTT.

The chain joins TRBV5-1 to TRBJ1-3; D is unresolved. V was clipped by 5 bases and J by 4 bases, with 10 bases between them. Germline CDR1 is SGHRS and CDR2 is YFSETQ. The CDR3 consists of 13 residues. CDR3 bases: TGCGCCAGCAGGTCCCCGTCCGGAAACACCATATATTTT. Amino acid sequence: CASRSPSGNTIYF. The variable domain in full, completed from reference TRBV5-1 and TRBJ1-3, reads KAGVTQTPRYLIKTRGQQVTLSCSPISGHRSVSWYQQTPGQGLQFLFEYFSETQRNKGNFPGRFSGRQFSNSRSEMNVSTLELGDSALYLCASRSPSGNTIYFGEGSWLTVV.

J is TRBJ2-7 and V is TRBV9; 11 bases match TRBD2. Unmatched junction bases numbered 8, after V lost 4 bases and J lost 2 bases. Looked up from germline, CDR1 is SGDLS and CDR2 is YYNGEE. The CDR3 contains 16 residues. The CDR3 DNA reads TGTGCCAGCAGCCCTTCTAGCGGGGGGCCTCCCTACGAGCAGTACTTC. It yields the protein CASSPSSGGPPYEQYF.

This chain connects TRBV7-9 to TRBJ2-5; TRBD1 agrees at 7 bases. Germline V gene sequence: CDR1 SEHNR, CDR2 FQNEAQ (reference sequence). This CDR3 has 16 amino acids. J gave up 2 bases and V 5 bases, and 11 bases lay outside the gene matches. In nucleotides, the CDR3 is TGTGCCAGCAGCGCGCCCCGGGACAGTTATCAAGAGACCCAGTACTTC. Translating it yields CASSAPRDSYQETQYF.

V usage is TRBV7-9 and J usage is TRBJ2-2; TRBD2 might be the D (6 bases). V was shortened by 6 bases and J by 4 bases, with 24 bases between the two germline ends. The CDR3 covers 18 residues. Germline CDR1 is SEHNR and CDR2 is FQNEAQ (reference sequence). CDR3 region: CASRPRLGSFVRTGELFF. CDR3 DNA sequence: TGTGCCAGCAGACCGAGACTAGGATCTTTTGTCCGCACCGGGGAGCTGTTTTTT.

The CDR3 coding sequence is TGTGCCAGAAGCTTGCCCTCGGAACGGGGAAACATTCAGTACTTC. This codes for CARSLPSERGNIQYF. V and J are TRBV5-3 and TRBJ2-4; D perhaps matches TRBD2 (5 bases). TRBV5-3 counts as an open reading frame of uncertain function. The CDR3 is 15 amino acids. The V end lost 1 base, the J end lost 6 bases, and 14 bases lay between the germline ends.

This chain links TRBV4-2 with TRBJ1-2, with 8 bases identical to TRBD1. The junction had 7 bases not matched to a gene; V was cut back by 2 bases and J by 2 bases. CDR1 is LGHNA, CDR2 YNFKEQ, per germline. CDR3 length: 16 amino acids. The CDR3 DNA reads TGTGCCAGCAGCCAACTAGGACAGGGACCCAACTATGGCTACACCTTC. Its translation: CASSQLGQGPNYGYTF.

This clone was counted a few times. This chain uses TRBV19 with TRBJ2-2; 10 bases align to TRBD2. The germline gives CDR1 LNHDA, CDR2 SQIVND (reference sequence). This CDR3 contains 16 residues. Trimming took 7 bases from V and 5 from J; bases not matched to a gene: 10. CDR3 loop: CASTPKLAGLTGELFF. CDR3 bases: TGTGCCAGTACCCCAAAACTAGCGGGATTGACCGGGGAGCTGTTTTTT.

This clone appeared a single time. The genes are TRBV7-2 and TRBJ1-6, with 8 bases fitting TRBD1. Trimming took 5 bases from V and 9 from J; bases not matched to a gene: 6. The CDR3 length is 14 residues. CDR1 and CDR2 from the germline V gene are SGHTA and FQGNSA. CDR3 loop: CASSLTGVSSPLHF. DNA of the CDR3: TGTGCCAGCAGCCTGACAGGGGTGAGTTCACCCCTCCACTTT. The full variable domain, its missing parts supplied by reference TRBV7-2 and TRBJ1-6, is GAGVSQSPSNKVTEKGKDVELRCDPISGHTALYWYRQSLGQGLEFLIYFQGNSAPDKSGLPSDRFSAERTGGSVSTLTIQRTQQEDSAVYLCASSLTGVSSPLHFGNGTRLTVT.

This chain joins TRBV5-1 and TRBJ2-6; D is perhaps TRBD1 (5 bases). V shed 4 bases and J shed 4 bases, with 15 bases lying between them. The CDR3 consists of 16 residues. Germline V gene data show CDR1 as SGHRS and CDR2 as YFSETQ. CDR3 loop: CASSTRVLGGANVLTF. The CDR3 DNA reads as TGCGCCAGCAGCACCAGGGTTCTGGGGGGGGCCAACGTCCTGACTTTC.

This clone was seen once. V is TRBV5-8 and J is TRBJ2-5, with 9 bases fitting TRBD2. Germline trimming cut 1 base from V and 1 base from J; bases unmatched to any gene: 5. In germline, CDR1 is SGHTS, CDR2 YDEGEE. The CDR3 consists of 16 residues. In nucleotides, the CDR3 is TGTGCCAGCAGCTTGTCCCGACTAGCGGTCCAAGAGACCCAGTACTTC. Encoded protein: CASSLSRLAVQETQYF.

The genes are TRBV6-4 and TRBJ2-3, with 9 positions matching TRBD2. CDR3 length: 19 residues. V trimming: 2 bases; J trimming: 2 bases; junction bases outside the gene matches: 14. Germline V gene sequence: CDR1 MRHNA, CDR2 SNTAGT. This CDR3 is CASSDNALAGIPNTDTQYF. DNA of the CDR3: TGTGCCAGCAGTGACAACGCACTAGCGGGTATTCCGAACACAGATACGCAGTATTTT.

This clone is a singleton in its sample. The rearrangement uses TRBV30 and TRBJ2-7; TRBD2 matches at 14 bases. CDR1 and CDR2 from the germline V gene are GTSNPN and SVGIG (reference sequence). The ends lost 2 bases at V and 3 bases at J; junction bases unmatched: 9. The CDR3 loop spans 17 amino acids. The CDR3 is CAWSPSGTSGRLYEQYF. CDR3 nucleotides: TGTGCCTGGAGTCCTTCCGGGACTAGCGGGAGACTCTACGAGCAGTACTTC.

The genes are TRBV27 and TRBJ2-2; 8 bases line up with TRBD2. The CDR3 is 14 residues long. In germline, CDR1 is MNHEY, CDR2 SMNVEV (reference sequence). The J segment lost 5 bases and the V segment lost 8 bases, leaving 7 bases of the junction unmatched. The CDR3 protein is CASYSGMGTGELFF. The CDR3 region has the DNA TGTGCCAGCTATAGCGGGATGGGAACCGGGGAGCTGTTTTTT.

The V and J genes are TRBV5-5 and TRBJ1-3; a weak D match, TRBD1 (6 bases). V lost 4 bases, J lost 5 bases, and 19 bases lay in between. CDR3 length: 16 amino acids. CDR1 SGHKS and CDR2 YYEKEE come from the germline V gene (reference sequence). For the CDR3, the DNA is TGTGCCAGCAGCCCCGGTCAGGGGTCCCGTAGAAACACCATATATTTT. It translates to CASSPGQGSRRNTIYF.